These T cell receptor beta chains were read from a single sample in a study of OX40 agonist ivuxolimab in advanced cancers. TCRdb keeps only in-frame clones here, not all; method: immunoSEQ multiplex PCR. The table records approximately 35,000 clones, about 85% of them present only once. The specimen comprised CD4+ or CD8+ T cells sorted from blood, sampled in a trial of the OX40 agonist ivuxolimab. The receptor source for this set is an adult with an advanced solid tumor such as melanoma, head and neck, liver or kidney cancer. Each CDR3 is given with its conserved first and last residue. D genes are given only for firm matches. Expanded clones are given a class, and other clones once, few, many or no size at all.

length: 15; D: TRBD1; size: -; V: TRBV25-1; J: TRBJ2-7; DNA: TGTGCCAGCAGTGATTTGAGACAGGGGGCCAGGGAGCAGTACTTC; CDR3: CASSDLRQGAREQYF
length: 15; D: -; size: -; V: TRBV4-1; J: TRBJ1-3; DNA: TGCGCCAGCAGCCAAGATCGATTTCCGGGAAACACCATATATTTT; CDR3: CASSQDRFPGNTIYF
length: 16; D: -; size: -; V: TRBV29-1; J: TRBJ2-4; DNA: TGCAGCGTTGAAGAAATCGACAGTTTAGCCAAAAACATTCAGTACTTC; CDR3: CSVEEIDSLAKNIQYF
length: 12; D: -; size: -; V: TRBV19; J: TRBJ2-5; DNA: TGTGCCAGTAGCCGTACAGGGATACCCCAGTACTTC; CDR3: CASSRTGIPQYF
length: 16; D: TRBD1; size: once; V: TRBV7-8; J: TRBJ2-7; DNA: TGTGCCAGCAGCTCTGGGTACGGACAGGCTCCCTACGAGCAGTACTTC; CDR3: CASSSGYGQAPYEQYF
length: 13; D: -; size: -; V: TRBV5-5; J: TRBJ1-6; DNA: TGTGCCAGCAGCTGGGAGATTAATTCACCCCTCCACTTT; CDR3: CASSWEINSPLHF
length: 14; D: TRBD1; size: -; V: TRBV10-1; J: TRBJ2-5; DNA: TGCGCCAGCAGCAACGGACAGGGAGGAGAGACCCAGTACTTC; CDR3: CASSNGQGGETQYF
length: 13; D: -; size: -; V: TRBV18; J: TRBJ2-7; DNA: TGTGCCAGCTCACCACCGGGGGGTGGAGAGCAGTACTTC; CDR3: CASSPPGGGEQYF
length: 17; D: TRBD2; size: -; V: TRBV6-1; J: TRBJ2-3; DNA: TGTGCCAGCAGTAAAGCGGGAGCTCCCCAAAGCACAGATACGCAGTATTTT; CDR3: CASSKAGAPQSTDTQYF
length: 12; D: -; size: -; V: TRBV7-9; J: TRBJ1-4; DNA: TGTGCCAGCAGCTCGTCGGGTGAAAAACTGTTTTTT; CDR3: CASSSSGEKLFF
length: 15; D: -; size: -; V: TRBV28; J: TRBJ1-3; DNA: TGTGCCAGCAGTTTGGGAGGGAGCTCTGGAAACACCATATATTTT; CDR3: CASSLGGSSGNTIYF
length: 16; D: TRBD1; size: -; V: TRBV4-1; J: TRBJ1-5; DNA: TGCGCCAGCAGCCAGCCGGGACAGGGGTGGGATCAGCCCCAGCATTTT; CDR3: CASSQPGQGWDQPQHF
length: 14; D: -; size: few; V: TRBV28; J: TRBJ1-5; DNA: TGTGCCAGCAGCTATGGAGGGGGCAATCAGCCCCAGCATTTT; CDR3: CASSYGGGNQPQHF
length: 16; D: TRBD1; size: -; V: TRBV6-1; J: TRBJ2-5; DNA: TGTGCCAGCAGTGAACCTCCAGACAGGGTACGCGAGACCCAGTACTTC; CDR3: CASSEPPDRVRETQYF
length: 13; D: TRBD2; size: -; V: TRBV18; J: TRBJ2-5; DNA: TGTGCCAGCTCGGCGGGGGTCGGGGAGACCCAGTACTTC; CDR3: CASSAGVGETQYF
length: 17; D: -; size: -; V: TRBV18; J: TRBJ2-7; DNA: TGTGCCAGCTCACCACCTAGCGGACTCGCAAGCTCCTACGAGCAGTACTTC; CDR3: CASSPPSGLASSYEQYF
length: 16; D: TRBD1; size: once; V: TRBV27; J: TRBJ2-5; DNA: TGTGCCAGCGCGATCCGACAGGGGGCCTCTCGGGAGACCCAGTACTTC; CDR3: CASAIRQGASRETQYF
length: 13; D: -; size: -; V: TRBV5-1; J: TRBJ1-2; DNA: TGCGCCAGCAGCTTGGCAGGGAACTATGGCTACACCTTC; CDR3: CASSLAGNYGYTF
length: 17; D: TRBD1; size: -; V: TRBV11-2; J: TRBJ2-7; DNA: TGTGCCAGCAGCCCCGTGCCAGGTCCAGGGGGAACCTACGAGCAGTACTTC; CDR3: CASSPVPGPGGTYEQYF
length: 18; D: TRBD1; size: -; V: TRBV27; J: TRBJ2-7; DNA: TGTGCCAGCAGTTTACGGACAGGGGTCTTGACAACTCCCTACGAGCAGTACTTC; CDR3: CASSLRTGVLTTPYEQYF
length: 12; D: -; size: -; V: TRBV2; J: TRBJ2-1; DNA: TGTGCCAGCAGTGAAGCGCTTAATGAGCAGTTCTTC; CDR3: CASSEALNEQFF
length: 16; D: -; size: -; V: TRBV5-1; J: TRBJ1-2; DNA: TGCGCCAGCAGCGGCGGGCAAGACGGGAATAACTATGGCTACACCTTC; CDR3: CASSGGQDGNNYGYTF
length: 15; D: -; size: -; V: TRBV28; J: TRBJ2-2; DNA: TGTGCCAGCAGACTAGAGTCGAGAAACACCGGGGAGCTGTTTTTT; CDR3: CASRLESRNTGELFF
length: 14; D: -; size: -; V: TRBV5-8; J: TRBJ2-3; DNA: TGTGCCAGCAACCTAGACGTGATAGCGTATACGCAGTATTTT; CDR3: CASNLDVIAYTQYF
length: 13; D: -; size: -; V: TRBV6-5; J: TRBJ2-7; DNA: TGTGCCAGCAGTTACACCCGGGCCTACGAGCAGTACTTC; CDR3: CASSYTRAYEQYF
length: 16; D: -; size: -; V: TRBV9; J: TRBJ1-3; DNA: TGTGCCAGCAGCTCCAACCTGCGGGCGACTGGAAACACCATATATTTT; CDR3: CASSSNLRATGNTIYF
length: 15; D: -; size: -; V: TRBV28; J: TRBJ2-7; DNA: TGTGCCAGCAGTTTATATCGGGGTTACTCCTACGAGCAGTACTTC; CDR3: CASSLYRGYSYEQYF
length: 14; D: TRBD2; size: few; V: TRBV10-1; J: TRBJ2-2; DNA: TGCGCCAGCAGTGATGGGAGGGGCACCGGGGAGCTGTTTTTT; CDR3: CASSDGRGTGELFF
length: 16; D: -; size: -; V: TRBV5-8; J: TRBJ1-2; DNA: TGTGCCAGCAGCTTGGTAGGTTGGGACGGGAGGTATGGCTACACCTTC; CDR3: CASSLVGWDGRYGYTF
length: 14; D: TRBD2; size: -; V: TRBV11-2; J: TRBJ2-7; DNA: TGTGCCAGCAGCCAACTAGCGGGAGTTGGGGAGCAGTACTTC; CDR3: CASSQLAGVGEQYF
length: 18; D: TRBD1; size: -; V: TRBV27; J: TRBJ1-5; DNA: TGTGCCAGCAGTTTATTCGGACAGGGGCGCTATAGCAATCAGCCCCAGCATTTT; CDR3: CASSLFGQGRYSNQPQHF
length: 13; D: -; size: few; V: TRBV29-1; J: TRBJ2-5; DNA: TGCAGCGTTGCTCTTGTGTACCAAGAGACCCAGTACTTC; CDR3: CSVALVYQETQYF
length: 11; D: -; size: -; V: TRBV18; J: TRBJ2-1; DNA: TGTGCCAGCTCACCAGGGTATGAGCAGTTCTTC; CDR3: CASSPGYEQFF
length: 15; D: TRBD2; size: -; V: TRBV2; J: TRBJ2-1; DNA: TGTGCCAGCAGCGTTAGACTAGCAAGATACAATGAGCAGTTCTTC; CDR3: CASSVRLARYNEQFF
length: 14; D: -; size: -; V: TRBV2; J: TRBJ1-1; DNA: TGTGCCAGCAGTGAAAGGGGAGCGAACACTGAAGCTTTCTTT; CDR3: CASSERGANTEAFF
length: 14; D: -; size: -; V: TRBV6-5; J: TRBJ1-2; DNA: TGTGCCAGCAGGTCCTTCGGGCGCGACTATGGCTACACCTTC; CDR3: CASRSFGRDYGYTF
length: 14; D: -; size: -; V: TRBV9; J: TRBJ2-2; DNA: TGTGCCAGCAGCGCAGTAGGGAACACCGGGGAGCTGTTTTTT; CDR3: CASSAVGNTGELFF
length: 15; D: TRBD1; size: -; V: TRBV2; J: TRBJ1-2; DNA: TGTGCCAGCGTTCGAGAAGGGGGCCATGTTTATGGCTACACCTTC; CDR3: CASVREGGHVYGYTF
length: 16; D: TRBD1; size: -; V: TRBV28; J: TRBJ2-7; DNA: TGTGCCAGCAGTGGGGGACAGGCCTCCACCTTCTACGAGCAGTACTTC; CDR3: CASSGGQASTFYEQYF
length: 16; D: TRBD2; size: -; V: TRBV11-2; J: TRBJ2-7; DNA: TGTGCCAGCAGCAAGCGGACTAGCGGGAGCTCCTACGAGCAGTACTTC; CDR3: CASSKRTSGSSYEQYF
length: 16; D: -; size: -; V: TRBV4-1; J: TRBJ2-7; DNA: TGCGCCAGCAGCCAAGATTTAGGCCGCTTAGGATACGAGCAGTACTTC; CDR3: CASSQDLGRLGYEQYF
length: 14; D: TRBD1; size: -; V: TRBV7-2; J: TRBJ2-7; DNA: TGTGCCAGCAGCTCCCCGGACAGGATCTACGAGCAGTACTTC; CDR3: CASSSPDRIYEQYF
length: 14; D: -; size: -; V: TRBV4-2; J: TRBJ1-2; DNA: TGTGCCAGCAGCCAAGCTGACGGTAACTATGGCTACACCTTC; CDR3: CASSQADGNYGYTF
length: 14; D: -; size: -; V: TRBV7-9; J: TRBJ2-2; DNA: TGTGCCAGCGAAGCCCTTAGAGACACCGGGGAGCTGTTTTTT; CDR3: CASEALRDTGELFF
length: 16; D: TRBD1; size: -; V: TRBV18; J: TRBJ1-2; DNA: TGTGCCAGCTCACCACCGAGTTTCAGGGGGCAGCAGGGCTACACCTTC; CDR3: CASSPPSFRGQQGYTF
length: 17; D: -; size: few; V: TRBV21-1; J: TRBJ2-6; DNA: TGTGCCAGCAGCAATGGCAGGGAGAGCTCTGGGGCCAACGTCCTGACTTTC; CDR3: CASSNGRESSGANVLTF
length: 16; D: TRBD2; size: -; V: TRBV5-1; J: TRBJ2-3; DNA: TGCGCCAGCACTGGGACTAGCGGGGGTGCCACAGATACGCAGTATTTT; CDR3: CASTGTSGGATDTQYF
length: 13; D: -; size: once; V: TRBV30; J: TRBJ2-7; DNA: TGTGCCTGGAGCCCACCGTCCGCCTACGAGCAGTACTTC; CDR3: CAWSPPSAYEQYF
length: 13; D: -; size: -; V: TRBV19; J: TRBJ1-4; DNA: TGTGCCAGTAGTATAGATTCGGCGGATAAACTGTTTTTT; CDR3: CASSIDSADKLFF
length: 15; D: -; size: -; V: TRBV7-6; J: TRBJ2-3; DNA: TGTGCCAGCAGCTTAGCGACCGGGAGAACAGATACGCAGTATTTT; CDR3: CASSLATGRTDTQYF
length: 16; D: TRBD2; size: once; V: TRBV19; J: TRBJ2-3; DNA: TGTGCCAGTAGTATTTCTATTAGCGGGAGGCCAAATACGCAGTATTTT; CDR3: CASSISISGRPNTQYF
length: 15; D: -; size: once; V: TRBV28; J: TRBJ2-2; DNA: TGTGCCAGCAGGACAAGAGCCGGGAACACCGGGGAGCTGTTTTTT; CDR3: CASRTRAGNTGELFF
length: 15; D: TRBD2; size: -; V: TRBV19; J: TRBJ2-7; DNA: TGTGCCAGTAGTAAGTTTAGCGGGGTCACCTACGAGCAGTACTTC; CDR3: CASSKFSGVTYEQYF
length: 16; D: -; size: -; V: TRBV4-1; J: TRBJ2-7; DNA: TGCGCCAGCAGCCAAGTGTTACTCTCTGGATCGGGAGAGCAGTACTTC; CDR3: CASSQVLLSGSGEQYF